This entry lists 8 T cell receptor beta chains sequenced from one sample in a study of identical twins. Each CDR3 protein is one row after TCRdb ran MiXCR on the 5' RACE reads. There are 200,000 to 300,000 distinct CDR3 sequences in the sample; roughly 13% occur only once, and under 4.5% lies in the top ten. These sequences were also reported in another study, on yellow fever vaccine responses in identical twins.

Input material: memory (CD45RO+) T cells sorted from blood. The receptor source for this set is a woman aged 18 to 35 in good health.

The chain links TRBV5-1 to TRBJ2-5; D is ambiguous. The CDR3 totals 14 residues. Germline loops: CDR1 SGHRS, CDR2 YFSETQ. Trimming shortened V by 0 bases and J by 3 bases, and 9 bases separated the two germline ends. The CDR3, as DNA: TGCGCCAGCAGCTTGGGCGGCAGCAAAGAGACCCAGTACTTC. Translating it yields CASSLGGSKETQYF.

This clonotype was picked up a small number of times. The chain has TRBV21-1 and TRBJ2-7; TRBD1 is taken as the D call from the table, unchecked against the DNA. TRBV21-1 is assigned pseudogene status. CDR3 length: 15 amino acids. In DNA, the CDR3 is TGTGCCAGCAGCAAGGCAGGGGAAGGAGCCTACGAGCAGTACTTC. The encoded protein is CASSKAGEGAYEQYF.

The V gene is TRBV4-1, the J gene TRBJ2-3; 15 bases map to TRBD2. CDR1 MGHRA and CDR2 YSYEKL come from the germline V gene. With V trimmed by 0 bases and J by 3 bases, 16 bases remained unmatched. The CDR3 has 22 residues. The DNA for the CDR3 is TGCGCCAGCAGCCAAGATTTGGGGACAGCCGGGACTAGCGGGGGGCCTACAGATACGCAGTATTTT. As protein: CASSQDLGTAGTSGGPTDTQYF.

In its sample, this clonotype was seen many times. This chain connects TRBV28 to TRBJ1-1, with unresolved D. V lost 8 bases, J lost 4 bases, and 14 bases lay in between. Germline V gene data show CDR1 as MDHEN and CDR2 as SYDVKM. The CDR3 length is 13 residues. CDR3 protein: CASWLSASTEAFF. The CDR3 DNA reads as TGTGCCAGCTGGTTAAGCGCGTCCACTGAAGCTTTCTTT.

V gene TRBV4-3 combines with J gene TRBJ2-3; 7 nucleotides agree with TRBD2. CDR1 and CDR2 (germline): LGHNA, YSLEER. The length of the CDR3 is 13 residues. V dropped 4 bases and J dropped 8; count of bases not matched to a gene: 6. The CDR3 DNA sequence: TGCGCCAGCAGCCGCACGGGGGGTGGTACGCAGTATTTT. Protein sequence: CASSRTGGGTQYF.

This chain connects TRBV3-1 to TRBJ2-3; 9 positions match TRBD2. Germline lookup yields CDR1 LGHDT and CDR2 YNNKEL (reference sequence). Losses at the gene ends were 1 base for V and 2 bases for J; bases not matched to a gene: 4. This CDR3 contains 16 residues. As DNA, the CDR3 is TGTGCCAGCAGCCAAGGCGGGGGGGCCCTCACAGATACGCAGTATTTT. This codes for CASSQGGGALTDTQYF.

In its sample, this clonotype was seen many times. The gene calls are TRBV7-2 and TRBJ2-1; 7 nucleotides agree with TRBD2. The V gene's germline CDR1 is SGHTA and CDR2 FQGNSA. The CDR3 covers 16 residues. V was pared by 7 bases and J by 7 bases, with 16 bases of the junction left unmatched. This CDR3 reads CASTPRSGAHPNEQFF. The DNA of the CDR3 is TGTGCCAGCACCCCACGGAGCGGGGCCCACCCGAATGAGCAGTTCTTC.

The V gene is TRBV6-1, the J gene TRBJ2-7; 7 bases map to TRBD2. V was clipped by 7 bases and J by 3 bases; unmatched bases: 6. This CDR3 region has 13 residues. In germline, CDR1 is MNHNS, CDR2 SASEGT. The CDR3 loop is CASTLGDYYEQYF. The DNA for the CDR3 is TGTGCCAGCACCCTGGGGGACTACTACGAGCAGTACTTC.